This TCR beta chain was captured by sequencing in a study of blood T cell repertoires in COVID-19. Study-wide background: Sources were T cells, B-cell-depleted T cells, or PBMCs; the material itself was cDNA or gDNA.

Germline loops: CDR1 MDHEN, CDR2 SYDVKM. This CDR3 is 13 amino acids long. V shed 3 bases and J shed 6 bases, with 9 bases lying between them. Under the authors' procedure: Counts of nucleated cells, estimated from reference gene primer amplification, were obtained. Sequencing was performed with immunoSEQ multiplex PCR; in TCRdb, only in-frame clones are kept and a portion is missing. V and J calls and clone size are copied from that table; D and trimming were computed from the DNA. This table holds more than 55,000 clones, approximately 87% found once. The rearrangement uses TRBV28 and TRBJ1-5; tentatively, D is TRBD1 (5 bases). The sequenced sample consisted of peripheral blood. The clonotype was recovered from a man between 60 and 75 years old with active or convalescent COVID-19. The CDR3 loop is CASSFGGGQPQHF. CDR3 bases: TGTGCCAGCAGTTTTGGGGGAGGTCAGCCCCAGCATTTT.